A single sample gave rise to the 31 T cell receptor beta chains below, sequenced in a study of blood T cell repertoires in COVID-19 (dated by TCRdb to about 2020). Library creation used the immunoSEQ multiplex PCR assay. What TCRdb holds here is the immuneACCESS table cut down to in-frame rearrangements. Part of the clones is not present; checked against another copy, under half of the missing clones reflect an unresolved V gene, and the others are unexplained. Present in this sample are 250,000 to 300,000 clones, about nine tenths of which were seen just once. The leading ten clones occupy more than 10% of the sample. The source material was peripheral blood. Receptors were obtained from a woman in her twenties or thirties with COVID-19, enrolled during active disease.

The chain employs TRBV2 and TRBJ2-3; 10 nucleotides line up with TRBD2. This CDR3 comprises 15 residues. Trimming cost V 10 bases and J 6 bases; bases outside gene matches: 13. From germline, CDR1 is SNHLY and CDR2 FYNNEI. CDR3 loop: CAILAGEVSSDTQYF. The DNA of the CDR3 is TGTGCCATCCTAGCGGGGGAAGTATCCTCTGATACGCAGTATTTT.

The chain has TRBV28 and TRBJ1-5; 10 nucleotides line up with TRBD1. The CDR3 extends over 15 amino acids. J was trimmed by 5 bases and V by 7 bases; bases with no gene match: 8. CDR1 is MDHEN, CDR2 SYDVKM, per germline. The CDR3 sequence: CASINRDRGYQPQHF. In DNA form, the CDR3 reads TGTGCCAGCATCAACCGGGACAGGGGCTATCAGCCCCAGCATTTT.

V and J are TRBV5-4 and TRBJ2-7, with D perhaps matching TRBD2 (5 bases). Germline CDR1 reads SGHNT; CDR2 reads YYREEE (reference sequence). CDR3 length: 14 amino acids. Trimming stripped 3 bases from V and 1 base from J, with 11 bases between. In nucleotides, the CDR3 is TGTGCCAGCAGCTGGGGTGAGGGATCCTACGAGCAGTACTTC. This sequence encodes CASSWGEGSYEQYF. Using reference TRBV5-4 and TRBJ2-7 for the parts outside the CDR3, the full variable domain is ETGVTQSPTHLIKTRGQQVTLRCSSQSGHNTVSWYQQALGQGPQFIFQYYREEENGRGNFPPRFSGLQFPNYSSELNVNALELDDSALYLCASSWGEGSYEQYFGPGTRLTVT.

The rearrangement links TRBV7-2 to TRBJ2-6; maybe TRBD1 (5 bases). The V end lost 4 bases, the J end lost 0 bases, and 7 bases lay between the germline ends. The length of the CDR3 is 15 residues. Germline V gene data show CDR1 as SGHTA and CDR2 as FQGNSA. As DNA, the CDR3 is TGTGCCAGCAGCTACAGGCACTCTGGGGCCAACGTCCTGACTTTC. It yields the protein CASSYRHSGANVLTF.

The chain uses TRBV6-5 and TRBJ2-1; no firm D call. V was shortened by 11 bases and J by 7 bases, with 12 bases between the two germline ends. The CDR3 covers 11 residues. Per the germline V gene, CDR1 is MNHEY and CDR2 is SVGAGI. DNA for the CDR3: TGTGCCTCATCCGGAGCAAATGAGCAGTTCTTC. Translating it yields CASSGANEQFF.

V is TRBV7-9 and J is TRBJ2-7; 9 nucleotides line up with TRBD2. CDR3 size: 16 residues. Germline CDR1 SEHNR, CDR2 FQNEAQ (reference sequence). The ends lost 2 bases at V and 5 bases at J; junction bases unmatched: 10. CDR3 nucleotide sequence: TGTGCCAGCAGCTTACCCATCTCGCGGGGGGGCCACGAGCAGTACTTC. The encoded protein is CASSLPISRGGHEQYF. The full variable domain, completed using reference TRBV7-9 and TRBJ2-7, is DTGVSQNPRHKITKRGQNVTFRCDPISEHNRLYWYRQTLGQGPEFLTYFQNEAQLEKSRLLSDRFSAERPKGSFSTLEIQRTEQGDSAMYLCASSLPISRGGHEQYFGPGTRLTVT.

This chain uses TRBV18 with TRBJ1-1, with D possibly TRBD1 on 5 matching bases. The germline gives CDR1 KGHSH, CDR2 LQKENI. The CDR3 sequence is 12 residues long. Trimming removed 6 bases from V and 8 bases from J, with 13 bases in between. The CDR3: CASSPWGTEAFF. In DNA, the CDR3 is TGTGCCAGCTCCCCTTGGGGCACCGAAGCTTTCTTT.

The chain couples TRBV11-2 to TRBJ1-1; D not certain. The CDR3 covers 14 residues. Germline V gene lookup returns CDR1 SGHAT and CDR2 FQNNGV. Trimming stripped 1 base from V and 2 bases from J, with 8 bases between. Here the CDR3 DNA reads TGTGCCAGCAGCTTAGGGGCAGCCAACACTGAAGCTTTCTTT. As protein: CASSLGAANTEAFF.

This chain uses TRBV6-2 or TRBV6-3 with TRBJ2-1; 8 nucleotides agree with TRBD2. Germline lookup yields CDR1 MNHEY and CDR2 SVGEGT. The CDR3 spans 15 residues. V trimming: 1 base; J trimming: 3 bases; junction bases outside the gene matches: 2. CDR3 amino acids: CASSYFSGVYNEQFF. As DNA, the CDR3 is TGTGCCAGCAGTTACTTTAGCGGGGTCTACAATGAGCAGTTCTTC.

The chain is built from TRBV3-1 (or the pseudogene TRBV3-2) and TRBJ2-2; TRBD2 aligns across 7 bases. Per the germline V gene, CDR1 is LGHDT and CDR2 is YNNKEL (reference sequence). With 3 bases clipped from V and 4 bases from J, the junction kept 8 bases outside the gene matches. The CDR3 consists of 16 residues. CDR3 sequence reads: CASSQGILATTGELFF. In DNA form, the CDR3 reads TGTGCCAGCAGCCAGGGTATACTAGCGACCACCGGGGAGCTGTTTTTT.

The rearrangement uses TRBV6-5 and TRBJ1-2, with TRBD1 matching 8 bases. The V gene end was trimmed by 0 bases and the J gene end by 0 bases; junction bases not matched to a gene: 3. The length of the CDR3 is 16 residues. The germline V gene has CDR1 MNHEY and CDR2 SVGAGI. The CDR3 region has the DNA TGTGCCAGCAGTTACTCGACAGGGGAAGCTAACTATGGCTACACCTTC. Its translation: CASSYSTGEANYGYTF.

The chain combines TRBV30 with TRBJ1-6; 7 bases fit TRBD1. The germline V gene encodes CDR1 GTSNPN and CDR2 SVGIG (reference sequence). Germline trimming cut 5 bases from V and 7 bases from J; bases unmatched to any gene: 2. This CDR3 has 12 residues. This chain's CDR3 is CAWGQVNSPLHF. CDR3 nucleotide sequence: TGTGCCTGGGGACAGGTCAATTCACCCCTCCACTTT.

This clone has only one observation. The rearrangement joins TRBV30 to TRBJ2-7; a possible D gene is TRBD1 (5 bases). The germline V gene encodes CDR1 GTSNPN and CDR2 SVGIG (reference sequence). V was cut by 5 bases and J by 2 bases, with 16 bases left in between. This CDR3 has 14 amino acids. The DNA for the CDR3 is TGTGCCTGGGCCCAAGGGTTGGGGCCCTACGAGCAGTACTTC. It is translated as CAWAQGLGPYEQYF.

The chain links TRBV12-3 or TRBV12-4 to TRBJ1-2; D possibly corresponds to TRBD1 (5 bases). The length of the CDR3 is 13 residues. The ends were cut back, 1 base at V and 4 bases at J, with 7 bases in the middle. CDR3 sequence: CASSLGGSYGYTF. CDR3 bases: TGTGCCAGCAGTTTAGGGGGCAGCTATGGCTACACCTTC.

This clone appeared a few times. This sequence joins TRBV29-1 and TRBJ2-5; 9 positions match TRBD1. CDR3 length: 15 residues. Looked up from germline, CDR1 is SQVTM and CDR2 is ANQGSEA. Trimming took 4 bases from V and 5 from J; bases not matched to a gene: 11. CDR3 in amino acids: CSVGRQGQGSETQYF. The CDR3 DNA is TGCAGCGTTGGACGTCAGGGACAGGGATCGGAGACCCAGTACTTC.

The CDR3 loop is CASSALAGDNTDTQYF. The DNA of the CDR3 is TGCGCCAGCAGTGCCCTAGCGGGGGATAACACAGATACGCAGTATTTT. The rearrangement uses TRBV10-1 and TRBJ2-3; the match to TRBD2 covers 10 bases. Germline CDR1 reads WNHNN; CDR2 reads SYGVQD (reference sequence). This CDR3 contains 16 residues. V gave up 4 bases and J gave up 2 bases; unmatched junction bases: 6.

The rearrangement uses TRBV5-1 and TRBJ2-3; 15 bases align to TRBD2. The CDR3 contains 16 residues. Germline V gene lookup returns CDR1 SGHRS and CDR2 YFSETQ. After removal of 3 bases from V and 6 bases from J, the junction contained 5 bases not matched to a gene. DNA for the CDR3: TGCGCCAGCAGCTCGGGACTAGCGGGGGGCGCGGATACGCAGTATTTT. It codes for CASSSGLAGGADTQYF.

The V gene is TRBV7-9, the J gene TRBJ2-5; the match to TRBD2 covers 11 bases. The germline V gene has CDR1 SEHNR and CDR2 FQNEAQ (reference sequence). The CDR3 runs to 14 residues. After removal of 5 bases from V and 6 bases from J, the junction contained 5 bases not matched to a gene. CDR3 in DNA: TGTGCCAGCAGCCCGGGACTAGCGGTACAGACCCAGTACTTC. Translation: CASSPGLAVQTQYF.

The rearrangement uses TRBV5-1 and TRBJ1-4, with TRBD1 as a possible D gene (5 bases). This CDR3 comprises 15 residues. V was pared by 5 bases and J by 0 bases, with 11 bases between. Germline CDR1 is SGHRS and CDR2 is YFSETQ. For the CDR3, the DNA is TGCGCCAGCAGAGACGACAGCGCAACTAATGAAAAACTGTTTTTT. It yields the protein CASRDDSATNEKLFF.

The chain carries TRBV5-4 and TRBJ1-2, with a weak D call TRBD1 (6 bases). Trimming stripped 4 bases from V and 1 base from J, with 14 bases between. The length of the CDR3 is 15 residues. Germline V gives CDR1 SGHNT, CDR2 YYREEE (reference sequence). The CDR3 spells CASSHGTSNNYGYTF. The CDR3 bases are TGTGCCAGCAGCCATGGGACATCTAATAACTATGGCTACACCTTC.

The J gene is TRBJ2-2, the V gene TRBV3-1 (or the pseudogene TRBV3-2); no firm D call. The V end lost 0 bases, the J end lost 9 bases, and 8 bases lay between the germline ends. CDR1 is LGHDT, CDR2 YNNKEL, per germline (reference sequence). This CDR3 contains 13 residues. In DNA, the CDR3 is TGTGCCAGCAGCCAAGATGTACTAAGGGAGCTGTTTTTT. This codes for CASSQDVLRELFF.

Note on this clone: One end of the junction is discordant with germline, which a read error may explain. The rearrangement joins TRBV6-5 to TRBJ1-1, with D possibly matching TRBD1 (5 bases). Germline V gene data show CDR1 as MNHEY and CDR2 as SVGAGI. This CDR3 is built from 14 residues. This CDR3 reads CASSYSDTNTEALF. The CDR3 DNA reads TGTGCCAGCAGTTACTCGGACACCAACACTGAAGCCCTCTTT.

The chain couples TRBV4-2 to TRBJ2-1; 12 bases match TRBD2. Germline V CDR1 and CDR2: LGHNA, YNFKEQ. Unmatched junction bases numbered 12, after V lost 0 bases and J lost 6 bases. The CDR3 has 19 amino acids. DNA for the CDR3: TGTGCCAGCAGCCAAGATGGGGGACTAGCGGGTAGTGGTGGCAATGAGCAGTTCTTC. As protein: CASSQDGGLAGSGGNEQFF.

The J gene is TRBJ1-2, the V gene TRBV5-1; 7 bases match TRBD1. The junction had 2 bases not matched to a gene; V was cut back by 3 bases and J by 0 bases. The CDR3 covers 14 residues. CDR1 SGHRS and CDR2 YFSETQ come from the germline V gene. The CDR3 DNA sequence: TGCGCCAGCAGCTCGACAGGGTCTAACTATGGCTACACCTTC. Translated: CASSSTGSNYGYTF.

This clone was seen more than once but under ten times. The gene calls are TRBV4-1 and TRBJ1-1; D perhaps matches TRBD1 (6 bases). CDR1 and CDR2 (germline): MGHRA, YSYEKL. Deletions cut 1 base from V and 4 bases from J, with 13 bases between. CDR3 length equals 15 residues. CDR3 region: CASSQVGQDSTEAFF. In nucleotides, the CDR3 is TGCGCCAGCAGCCAAGTGGGTCAGGACAGCACTGAAGCTTTCTTT.

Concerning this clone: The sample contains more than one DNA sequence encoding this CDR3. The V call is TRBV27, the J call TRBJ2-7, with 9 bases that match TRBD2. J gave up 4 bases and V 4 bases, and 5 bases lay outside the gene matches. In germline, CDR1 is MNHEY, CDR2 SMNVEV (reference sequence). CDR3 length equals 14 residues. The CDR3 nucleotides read TGTGCCAGCAGTTGGGGAGCGGGGGGTTACGAGCAGTACTTC. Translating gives CASSWGAGGYEQYF.

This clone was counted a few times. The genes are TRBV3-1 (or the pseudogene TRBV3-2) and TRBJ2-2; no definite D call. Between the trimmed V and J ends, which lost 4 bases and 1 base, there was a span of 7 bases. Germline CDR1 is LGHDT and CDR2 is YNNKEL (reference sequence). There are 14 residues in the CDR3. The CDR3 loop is CASSLPENTGELFF. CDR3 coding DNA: TGTGCCAGCAGCCTCCCAGAGAACACCGGGGAGCTGTTTTTT.

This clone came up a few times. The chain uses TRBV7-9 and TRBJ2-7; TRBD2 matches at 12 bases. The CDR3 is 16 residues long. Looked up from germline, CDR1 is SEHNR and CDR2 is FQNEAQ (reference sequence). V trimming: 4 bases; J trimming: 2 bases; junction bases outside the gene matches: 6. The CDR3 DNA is TGTGCCAGCAGCTCATTGACTAGCGGGGGCCCCTACGAGCAGTACTTC. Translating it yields CASSSLTSGGPYEQYF.

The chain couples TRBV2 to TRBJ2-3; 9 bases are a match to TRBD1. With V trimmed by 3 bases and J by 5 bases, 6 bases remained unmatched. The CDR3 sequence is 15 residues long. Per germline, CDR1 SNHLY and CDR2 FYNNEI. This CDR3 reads CASSDRTGVRDTQYF. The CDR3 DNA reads TGTGCCAGCAGTGATAGGACAGGGGTTAGAGATACGCAGTATTTT.

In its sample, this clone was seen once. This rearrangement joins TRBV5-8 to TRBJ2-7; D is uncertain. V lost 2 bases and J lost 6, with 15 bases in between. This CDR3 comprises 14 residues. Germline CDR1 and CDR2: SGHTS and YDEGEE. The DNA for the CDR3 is TGTGCCAGCAGCTTTGGTAGCTCCGTTAGCGAGCAGTACTTC. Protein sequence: CASSFGSSVSEQYF. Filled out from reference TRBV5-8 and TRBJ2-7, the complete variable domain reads EAGVTQSPTHLIKTRGQQATLRCSPISGHTSVYWYQQALGLGLQFLLWYDEGEERNRGNFPPRFSGRQFPNYSSELNVNALELEDSALYLCASSFGSSVSEQYFGPGTRLTVT.

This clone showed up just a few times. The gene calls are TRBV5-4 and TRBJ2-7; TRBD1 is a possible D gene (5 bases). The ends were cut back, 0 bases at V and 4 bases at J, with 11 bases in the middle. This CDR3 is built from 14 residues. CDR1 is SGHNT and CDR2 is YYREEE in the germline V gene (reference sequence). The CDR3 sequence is CASSLGTTPYEQYF. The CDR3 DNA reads TGTGCCAGCAGCTTGGGGACAACCCCATACGAGCAGTACTTC.